Listed below are T cell receptor beta chains from one sample, sequenced in a study of blood T cell repertoires in COVID-19. Profiling relied on immunoSEQ multiplex PCR, and the TCRdb table lists in-frame clones only, not all of them. The sample consists of 390,000 or so clones, approximately 87% of them appearing once. Sequencing was carried out using PBMCs or T cells enriched from blood (not recorded which). These receptors were collected from a woman aged 45-60 years who had recovered from COVID-19. Both conserved end residues are part of each CDR3. A D gene is named only where the DNA matches it firmly. Rows may omit the clone size; those that give it use once, few, many or a size class.

v_gene: TRBV5-1; d_gene: NA; j_gene: TRBJ2-5; abundance: once; CDR3aa: CASSRGYQETQYF; CDR3nt: TGCGCCAGCAGCCGCGGGTACCAAGAGACCCAGTACTTC
v_gene: TRBV19; d_gene: TRBD1; j_gene: TRBJ1-5; abundance: NA; CDR3aa: CASGTGGLNSNQPQHF; CDR3nt: TGTGCCAGTGGCACAGGGGGGCTTAATAGCAATCAGCCCCAGCATTTT
v_gene: TRBV29-1; d_gene: TRBD1; j_gene: TRBJ2-3; abundance: NA; CDR3aa: CSVDPGTGQGTQYF; CDR3nt: TGCAGCGTTGATCCGGGGACAGGCCAAGGTACGCAGTATTTT
v_gene: TRBV7-2; d_gene: NA; j_gene: TRBJ2-2; abundance: NA; CDR3aa: CASRGQINTGELFF; CDR3nt: TGTGCCAGCAGAGGACAGATCAACACCGGGGAGCTGTTTTTT
v_gene: TRBV7-9; d_gene: NA; j_gene: TRBJ1-4; abundance: NA; CDR3aa: CASSPGNEKLFF; CDR3nt: TGTGCCAGCAGCCCAGGGAATGAAAAACTGTTTTTT
v_gene: TRBV7-3; d_gene: NA; j_gene: TRBJ2-2; abundance: NA; CDR3aa: CASSLDGGHTGELFF; CDR3nt: TGTGCCAGCAGCTTAGACGGAGGTCACACCGGGGAGCTGTTTTTT
v_gene: TRBV6-2/TRBV6-3; d_gene: NA; j_gene: TRBJ2-3; abundance: NA; CDR3aa: CASSYYGSDTQYF; CDR3nt: TGTGCCAGCAGTTATTATGGGAGCGATACGCAGTATTTT
v_gene: TRBV4-2; d_gene: NA; j_gene: TRBJ2-6; abundance: NA; CDR3aa: CASSQLRAGANVLTF; CDR3nt: TGTGCCAGCAGCCAATTGAGGGCTGGGGCCAACGTCCTGACTTTC
v_gene: TRBV12-3/TRBV12-4; d_gene: TRBD1; j_gene: TRBJ2-7; abundance: NA; CDR3aa: CASSNRGHEQYF; CDR3nt: TGTGCCAGCAGTAACAGGGGCCACGAGCAGTACTTC
v_gene: TRBV7-3; d_gene: NA; j_gene: TRBJ2-1; abundance: NA; CDR3aa: CASSLNRGTSYNEQFF; CDR3nt: TGTGCCAGCAGCTTAAACCGGGGTACCTCCTACAATGAGCAGTTCTTC
v_gene: TRBV30; d_gene: TRBD1; j_gene: TRBJ1-2; abundance: NA; CDR3aa: CAWQQGAYGYTF; CDR3nt: TGTGCCTGGCAACAGGGGGCCTATGGCTACACCTTC
v_gene: TRBV18; d_gene: NA; j_gene: TRBJ2-5; abundance: few; CDR3aa: CASSLDYFQETQYF; CDR3nt: TGTGCCAGCTCTTTAGACTACTTCCAAGAGACCCAGTACTTC
v_gene: TRBV29-1; d_gene: TRBD2; j_gene: TRBJ2-2; abundance: NA; CDR3aa: CSARGLAGGANTGELFF; CDR3nt: TGCAGCGCCCGAGGGCTAGCGGGGGGGGCGAACACCGGGGAGCTGTTTTTT
v_gene: TRBV18; d_gene: TRBD1; j_gene: TRBJ1-5; abundance: NA; CDR3aa: CASSPGTGYQPQHF; CDR3nt: TGTGCCAGCTCACCTGGGACAGGGTATCAGCCCCAGCATTTT
v_gene: TRBV4-1; d_gene: NA; j_gene: TRBJ1-2; abundance: NA; CDR3aa: CASSLGASDGYTF; CDR3nt: TGCGCCAGCAGCCTTGGGGCGTCGGATGGCTACACCTTC
v_gene: TRBV9; d_gene: TRBD1; j_gene: TRBJ1-2; abundance: NA; CDR3aa: CASSLPGGHLGYTF; CDR3nt: TGTGCCAGCAGCCTCCCAGGGGGGCATCTTGGCTACACCTTC
v_gene: TRBV9; d_gene: TRBD2; j_gene: TRBJ2-5; abundance: NA; CDR3aa: CASSAKRGEETQYF; CDR3nt: TGTGCCAGCAGCGCCAAGCGGGGGGAAGAGACCCAGTACTTC
v_gene: TRBV4-3; d_gene: NA; j_gene: TRBJ2-3; abundance: NA; CDR3aa: CASSQDARTDTQYF; CDR3nt: TGCGCCAGCAGCCAAGATGCGCGCACAGATACGCAGTATTTT
v_gene: TRBV28; d_gene: NA; j_gene: TRBJ1-1; abundance: NA; CDR3aa: CASSFSRGPTEAFF; CDR3nt: TGTGCCAGCAGTTTCTCCAGGGGACCGACTGAAGCTTTCTTT
v_gene: TRBV5-1; d_gene: NA; j_gene: TRBJ1-4; abundance: NA; CDR3aa: CASRRGGGEGEKLFF; CDR3nt: TGCGCCAGCAGACGTGGTGGGGGGGAAGGCGAAAAACTGTTTTTT
v_gene: TRBV4-2; d_gene: TRBD2; j_gene: TRBJ2-3; abundance: NA; CDR3aa: CASSQAGGPGTDTQYF; CDR3nt: TGTGCCAGCAGCCAAGCGGGGGGGCCGGGCACAGATACGCAGTATTTT
v_gene: TRBV5-1; d_gene: NA; j_gene: TRBJ1-2; abundance: NA; CDR3aa: CASSLDLRDYGYTF; CDR3nt: TGCGCCAGCAGCTTGGACTTACGGGACTATGGCTACACCTTC
v_gene: TRBV7-9; d_gene: TRBD2; j_gene: TRBJ2-7; abundance: NA; CDR3aa: CASSLAKGSGVYEQYF; CDR3nt: TGTGCCAGCAGCTTAGCGAAGGGTAGCGGGGTCTACGAGCAGTACTTC
v_gene: TRBV7-8; d_gene: NA; j_gene: TRBJ2-3; abundance: NA; CDR3aa: CASSLKRGRRTDTQYF; CDR3nt: TGTGCCAGCAGCTTAAAACGGGGTAGAAGGACAGATACGCAGTATTTT
v_gene: TRBV5-1; d_gene: TRBD1; j_gene: TRBJ1-2; abundance: NA; CDR3aa: CASSGFVGTGAGGYTF; CDR3nt: TGCGCCAGCAGCGGTTTCGTCGGGACAGGGGCAGGAGGCTACACCTTC
v_gene: TRBV3-1/TRBV3-2; d_gene: NA; j_gene: TRBJ1-1; abundance: NA; CDR3aa: CASSQSGRGAFF; CDR3nt: TGTGCCAGCAGCCAATCGGGTCGGGGAGCTTTCTTT
v_gene: TRBV7-3; d_gene: TRBD1; j_gene: TRBJ2-7; abundance: once; CDR3aa: CASRLTGGPSYEQYF; CDR3nt: TGTGCCAGCAGGTTAACAGGGGGCCCCTCCTACGAGCAGTACTTC
v_gene: TRBV6-5; d_gene: TRBD1; j_gene: TRBJ1-1; abundance: NA; CDR3aa: CASRWTGGNTEAFF; CDR3nt: TGTGCCAGCAGATGGACAGGGGGGAACACTGAAGCTTTCTTT
v_gene: TRBV5-6; d_gene: TRBD1; j_gene: TRBJ2-1; abundance: NA; CDR3aa: CATGRTGGFLQFF; CDR3nt: TGTGCCACCGGGAGGACAGGGGGTTTTTTGCAGTTCTTC
v_gene: TRBV29-1; d_gene: TRBD1; j_gene: TRBJ1-2; abundance: NA; CDR3aa: CSVGPTGDGYTF; CDR3nt: TGCAGCGTTGGCCCGACAGGGGACGGCTACACCTTC
v_gene: TRBV5-1; d_gene: TRBD1; j_gene: TRBJ1-2; abundance: NA; CDR3aa: CASSAGTASRFAGYTF; CDR3nt: TGCGCCAGCAGTGCGGGGACAGCTTCACGGTTTGCTGGCTACACCTTC
v_gene: TRBV12-3/TRBV12-4; d_gene: NA; j_gene: TRBJ1-5; abundance: NA; CDR3aa: CASSRGFQPQHF; CDR3nt: TGTGCCAGCAGCCGAGGGTTTCAGCCCCAGCATTTT
v_gene: TRBV5-1; d_gene: TRBD1; j_gene: TRBJ1-2; abundance: NA; CDR3aa: CASSSLPGQEAKGYTF; CDR3nt: TGCGCCAGCAGCTCGTTACCGGGACAGGAGGCAAAGGGCTACACCTTC
v_gene: TRBV21-1; d_gene: NA; j_gene: TRBJ1-2; abundance: NA; CDR3aa: CASSGRTGVCCYTF; CDR3nt: TGTGCCAGCAGCGGCAGGACAGGAGTTTGTTGCTACACCTTC
v_gene: TRBV5-1; d_gene: TRBD2; j_gene: TRBJ2-1; abundance: NA; CDR3aa: CASSPGGGRQFF; CDR3nt: TGCGCCAGCAGCCCCGGGGGGGGGAGGCAGTTCTTC
v_gene: TRBV7-2; d_gene: TRBD1; j_gene: TRBJ1-1; abundance: NA; CDR3aa: CASSRRTGGLNTEAFF; CDR3nt: TGTGCCAGCAGCCGCCGGACAGGGGGATTGAACACTGAAGCTTTCTTT
v_gene: TRBV5-1; d_gene: TRBD1; j_gene: TRBJ2-1; abundance: NA; CDR3aa: CASSSRDRGYNEQFF; CDR3nt: TGCGCCAGCAGCTCCCGGGACAGGGGCTACAATGAGCAGTTCTTC
v_gene: TRBV7-3; d_gene: TRBD1; j_gene: TRBJ1-5; abundance: NA; CDR3aa: CASSSDRDQPQHF; CDR3nt: TGTGCCAGCAGCTCGGACAGGGATCAGCCCCAGCATTTT
v_gene: TRBV7-9; d_gene: NA; j_gene: TRBJ1-5; abundance: NA; CDR3aa: CASSLDEGVGQPQHF; CDR3nt: TGTGCCAGCAGCTTAGATGAAGGGGTAGGGCAGCCCCAGCATTTT
v_gene: TRBV2; d_gene: TRBD1; j_gene: TRBJ1-6; abundance: NA; CDR3aa: CASSEALLTGSNNSPLHF; CDR3nt: TGTGCCAGCAGTGAAGCGCTTTTGACAGGGAGTAACAATTCACCCCTCCACTTT
v_gene: TRBV28; d_gene: TRBD1; j_gene: TRBJ1-2; abundance: NA; CDR3aa: CASSSESQGAWGYTF; CDR3nt: TGTGCCAGCAGTTCCGAGTCTCAGGGGGCGTGGGGCTACACCTTC
v_gene: TRBV19; d_gene: NA; j_gene: TRBJ1-5; abundance: NA; CDR3aa: CASSRLQGGSNQPQHF; CDR3nt: TGTGCCAGTAGCCGACTACAGGGCGGTAGCAATCAGCCCCAGCATTTT
v_gene: TRBV3-1/TRBV3-2; d_gene: TRBD2; j_gene: TRBJ2-7; abundance: once; CDR3aa: CASSRERGGRSYEQYF; CDR3nt: TGTGCCAGCAGCCGGGAGCGGGGGGGCCGATCCTACGAGCAGTACTTC
v_gene: TRBV19; d_gene: TRBD2; j_gene: TRBJ2-7; abundance: once; CDR3aa: CASTYRDLSASGGLYEQYF; CDR3nt: TGTGCCAGTACCTACCGGGACCTGTCGGCTAGCGGGGGCTTATACGAGCAGTACTTC
v_gene: TRBV27; d_gene: TRBD1; j_gene: TRBJ2-3; abundance: NA; CDR3aa: CASRTGAVTDTQYF; CDR3nt: TGTGCCAGCAGAACAGGGGCGGTCACAGATACGCAGTATTTT
v_gene: TRBV6-1; d_gene: TRBD1; j_gene: TRBJ1-5; abundance: once; CDR3aa: CASSEVTGGVQPQHF; CDR3nt: TGTGCCAGCAGTGAGGTGACAGGGGGCGTTCAGCCCCAGCATTTT
v_gene: TRBV3-1/TRBV3-2; d_gene: NA; j_gene: TRBJ1-2; abundance: once; CDR3aa: CASSPGGGDLSGYTF; CDR3nt: TGTGCCAGCAGCCCGGGCGGGGGGGATTTATCCGGCTACACCTTC
v_gene: TRBV3-1/TRBV3-2; d_gene: TRBD1; j_gene: TRBJ2-7; abundance: few; CDR3aa: CASSQERRHDRGHTYEQYF; CDR3nt: TGTGCCAGCAGCCAAGAACGTCGCCATGACAGGGGGCATACCTACGAGCAGTACTTC
v_gene: TRBV28; d_gene: TRBD1; j_gene: TRBJ1-6; abundance: NA; CDR3aa: CASSSIIGQGPNNSPLHF; CDR3nt: TGTGCCAGCAGTTCGATTATAGGACAGGGACCAAATAATTCACCCCTCCACTTT
v_gene: TRBV7-2; d_gene: TRBD1; j_gene: TRBJ2-2; abundance: NA; CDR3aa: CASSPGRGQGYTGELFF; CDR3nt: TGTGCCAGCAGCCCGGGCCGGGGACAGGGATACACCGGGGAGCTGTTTTTT
v_gene: TRBV7-2; d_gene: TRBD1; j_gene: TRBJ1-2; abundance: NA; CDR3aa: CASSNRGRNGYTF; CDR3nt: TGTGCCAGCAGTAACAGGGGGCGTAATGGCTACACCTTC